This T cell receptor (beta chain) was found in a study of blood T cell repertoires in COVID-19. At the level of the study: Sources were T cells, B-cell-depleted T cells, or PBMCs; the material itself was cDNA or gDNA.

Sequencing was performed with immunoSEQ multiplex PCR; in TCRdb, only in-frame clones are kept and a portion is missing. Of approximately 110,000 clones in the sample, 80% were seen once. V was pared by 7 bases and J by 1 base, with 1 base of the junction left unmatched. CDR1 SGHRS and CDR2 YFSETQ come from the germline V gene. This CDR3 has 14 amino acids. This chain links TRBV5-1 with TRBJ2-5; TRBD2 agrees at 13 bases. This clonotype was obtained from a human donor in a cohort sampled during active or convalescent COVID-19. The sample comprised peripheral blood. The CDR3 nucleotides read TGCGCCAGCCGACTAGCGGGGGGCCAAGAGACCCAGTACTTC. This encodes CASRLAGGQETQYF.